Below, one T cell receptor (beta chain) is given with its context. Its antigen is unknown. This CDR3 is 15 amino acids long. The junction had 6 bases not matched to a gene; V was cut back by 1 base and J by 7 bases. Germline CDR1 is KGHSH and CDR2 is LQKENI. Primers for the PCR totalled 60 Vbeta and 13 Jbeta. Generated by immunoSEQ multiplex PCR, the TCRdb table keeps only in-frame clones and is missing some. The sample yields approximately 130,000 clones, roughly four fifths seen once. These data are taken from a study of cytomegalovirus exposure and HLA in healthy donors. General observations from the study: High specificity and sensitivity for cytomegalovirus status were reported for the classifier.

V usage is TRBV18 and J usage is TRBJ1-4; 7 positions match TRBD1. This sequence was found in a middle-aged woman in good health and CMV-seropositive. The sequencing sample was made of PBMCs. In nucleotides, the CDR3 is TGTGCCAGCTCACCACTCAGGGACAGCGGTGAAAAACTGTTTTTT. It encodes CASSPLRDSGEKLFF.